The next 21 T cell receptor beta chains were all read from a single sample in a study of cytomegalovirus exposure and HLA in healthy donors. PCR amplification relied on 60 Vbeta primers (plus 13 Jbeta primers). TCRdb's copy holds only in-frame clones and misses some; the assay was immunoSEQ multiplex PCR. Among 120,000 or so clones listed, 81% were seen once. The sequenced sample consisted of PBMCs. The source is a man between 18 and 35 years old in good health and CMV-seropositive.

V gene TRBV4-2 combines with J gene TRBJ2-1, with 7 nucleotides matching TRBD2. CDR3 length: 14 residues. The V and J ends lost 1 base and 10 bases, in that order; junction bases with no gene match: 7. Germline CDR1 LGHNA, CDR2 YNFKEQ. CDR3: CASSQVDLRGEQFF. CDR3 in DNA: TGTGCCAGCAGCCAAGTAGATTTGCGGGGGGAGCAGTTCTTC.

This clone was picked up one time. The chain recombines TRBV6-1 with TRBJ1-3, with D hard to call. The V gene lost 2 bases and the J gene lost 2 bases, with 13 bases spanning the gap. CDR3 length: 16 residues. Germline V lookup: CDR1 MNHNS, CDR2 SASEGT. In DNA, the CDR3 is TGTGCCAGCAGTGAATGCGCCGGGGAGGCTGGAAACACCATATATTTT. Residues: CASSECAGEAGNTIYF.

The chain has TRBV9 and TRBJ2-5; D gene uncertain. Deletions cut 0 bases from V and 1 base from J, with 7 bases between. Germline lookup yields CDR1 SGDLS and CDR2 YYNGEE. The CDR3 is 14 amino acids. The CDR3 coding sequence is TGTGCCAGCAGCGTAGGGCACCTCCAAGAGACCCAGTACTTC. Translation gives CASSVGHLQETQYF.

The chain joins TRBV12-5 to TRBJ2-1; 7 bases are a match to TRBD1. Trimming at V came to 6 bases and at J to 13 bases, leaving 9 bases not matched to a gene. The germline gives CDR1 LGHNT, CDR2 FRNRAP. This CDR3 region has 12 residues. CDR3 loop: CASGAQGRLQFF. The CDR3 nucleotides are TGTGCTAGTGGCGCACAGGGGCGTCTTCAGTTCTTC.

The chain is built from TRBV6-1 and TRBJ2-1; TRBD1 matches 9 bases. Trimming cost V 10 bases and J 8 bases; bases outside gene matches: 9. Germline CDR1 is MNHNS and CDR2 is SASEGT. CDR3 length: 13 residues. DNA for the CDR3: TGTGCCACCTGGACAGGGGATAATGATGAGCAGTTCTTC. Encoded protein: CATWTGDNDEQFF.

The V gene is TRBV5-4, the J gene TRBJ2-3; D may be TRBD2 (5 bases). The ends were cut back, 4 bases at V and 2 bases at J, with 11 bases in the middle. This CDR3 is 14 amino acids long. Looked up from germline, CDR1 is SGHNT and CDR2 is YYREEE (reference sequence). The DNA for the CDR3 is TGTGCCAGCAGCGGACTGGGGAACACAGATACGCAGTATTTT. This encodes CASSGLGNTDTQYF. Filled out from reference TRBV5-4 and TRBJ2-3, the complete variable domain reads ETGVTQSPTHLIKTRGQQVTLRCSSQSGHNTVSWYQQALGQGPQFIFQYYREEENGRGNFPPRFSGLQFPNYSSELNVNALELDDSALYLCASSGLGNTDTQYFGPGTRLTVL.

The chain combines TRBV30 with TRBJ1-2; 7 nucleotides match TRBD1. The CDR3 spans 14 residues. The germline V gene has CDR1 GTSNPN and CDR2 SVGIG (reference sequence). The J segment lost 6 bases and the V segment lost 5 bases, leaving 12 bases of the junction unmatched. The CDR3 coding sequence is TGTGCCTGGGGGCCGGGACAGACCTTCCATGGCTACACCTTC. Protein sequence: CAWGPGQTFHGYTF.

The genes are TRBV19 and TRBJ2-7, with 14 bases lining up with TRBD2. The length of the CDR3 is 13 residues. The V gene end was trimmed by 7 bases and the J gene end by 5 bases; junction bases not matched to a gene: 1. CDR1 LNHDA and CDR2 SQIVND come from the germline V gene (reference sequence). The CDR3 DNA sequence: TGTGCCAGTACGGGACTAGCGGGAGACGAGCAGTACTTC. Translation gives CASTGLAGDEQYF. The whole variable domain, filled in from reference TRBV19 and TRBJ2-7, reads DGGITQSPKYLFRKEGQNVTLSCEQNLNHDAMYWYRQDPGQGLRLIYYSQIVNDFQKGDIAEGYSVSREKKESFPLTVTSAQKNPTAFYLCASTGLAGDEQYFGPGTRLTVT.

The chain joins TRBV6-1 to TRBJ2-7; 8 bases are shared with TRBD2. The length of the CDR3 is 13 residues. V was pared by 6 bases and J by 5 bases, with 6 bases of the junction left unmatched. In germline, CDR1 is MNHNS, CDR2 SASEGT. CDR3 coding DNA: TGTGCCAGCAGGCCGGGACTAGGGGACGAGCAGTACTTC. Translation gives CASRPGLGDEQYF.

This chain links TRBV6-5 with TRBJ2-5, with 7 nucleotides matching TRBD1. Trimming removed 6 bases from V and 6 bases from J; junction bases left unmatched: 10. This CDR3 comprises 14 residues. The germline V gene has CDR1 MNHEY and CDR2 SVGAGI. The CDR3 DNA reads TGTGCCAGCAGCTCCTTGACAGGGTTAAAGACCCAGTACTTC. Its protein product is CASSSLTGLKTQYF.

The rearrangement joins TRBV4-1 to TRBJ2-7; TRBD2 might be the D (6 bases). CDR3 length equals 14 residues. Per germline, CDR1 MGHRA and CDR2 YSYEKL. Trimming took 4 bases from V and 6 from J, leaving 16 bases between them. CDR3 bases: TGCGCCAGCAGCCCGGGACCCGGGGGTGGCGAGCAGTACTTC. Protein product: CASSPGPGGGEQYF.

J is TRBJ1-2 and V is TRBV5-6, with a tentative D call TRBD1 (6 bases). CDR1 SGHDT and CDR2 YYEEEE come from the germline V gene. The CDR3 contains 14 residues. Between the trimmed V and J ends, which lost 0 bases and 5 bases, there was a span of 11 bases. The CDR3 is CASSLDRALYGYTF. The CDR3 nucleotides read TGTGCCAGCAGCTTGGACAGGGCCTTGTATGGCTACACCTTC.

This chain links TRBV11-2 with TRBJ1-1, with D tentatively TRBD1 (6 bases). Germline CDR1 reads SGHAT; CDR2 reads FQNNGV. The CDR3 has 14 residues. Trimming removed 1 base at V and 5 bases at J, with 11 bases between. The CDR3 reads CASSLGDRPTEAFF. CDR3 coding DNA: TGTGCCAGCAGCTTAGGAGACAGGCCAACTGAAGCTTTCTTT.

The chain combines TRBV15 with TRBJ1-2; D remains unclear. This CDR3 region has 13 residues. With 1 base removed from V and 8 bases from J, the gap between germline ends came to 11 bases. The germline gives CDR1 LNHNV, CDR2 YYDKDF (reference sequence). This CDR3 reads CATSRGGFYGYTF. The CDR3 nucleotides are TGTGCCACCAGCAGAGGTGGTTTCTACGGCTACACCTTC.

CDR3 coding DNA: TGTGCCATCAGTCTGCTCGGAGATACCTACAATGAGCAGTTCTTC. This translates into CAISLLGDTYNEQFF. V usage is TRBV10-3 and J usage is TRBJ2-1; D remains unclear. CDR3 length: 15 residues. Germline V CDR1 and CDR2: ENHRY, SYGVKD. Trimming stripped 5 bases from V and 2 bases from J, with 13 bases between.

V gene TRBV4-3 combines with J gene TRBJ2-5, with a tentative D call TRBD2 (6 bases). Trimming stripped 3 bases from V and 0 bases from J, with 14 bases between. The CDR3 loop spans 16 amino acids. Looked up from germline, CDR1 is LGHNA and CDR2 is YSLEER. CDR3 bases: TGCGCCAGCAGCCAGGGACTTTGGGGGAACCAAGAGACCCAGTACTTC. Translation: CASSQGLWGNQETQYF.

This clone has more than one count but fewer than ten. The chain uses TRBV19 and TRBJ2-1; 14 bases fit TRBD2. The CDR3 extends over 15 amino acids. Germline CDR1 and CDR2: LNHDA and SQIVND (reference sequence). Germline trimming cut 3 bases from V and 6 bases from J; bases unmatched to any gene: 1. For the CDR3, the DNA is TGTGCCAGTAGTATGGGACTAGCGGGAGTCAATGAGCAGTTCTTC. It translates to CASSMGLAGVNEQFF. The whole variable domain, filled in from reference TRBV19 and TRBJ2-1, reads DGGITQSPKYLFRKEGQNVTLSCEQNLNHDAMYWYRQDPGQGLRLIYYSQIVNDFQKGDIAEGYSVSREKKESFPLTVTSAQKNPTAFYLCASSMGLAGVNEQFFGPGTRLTVL.

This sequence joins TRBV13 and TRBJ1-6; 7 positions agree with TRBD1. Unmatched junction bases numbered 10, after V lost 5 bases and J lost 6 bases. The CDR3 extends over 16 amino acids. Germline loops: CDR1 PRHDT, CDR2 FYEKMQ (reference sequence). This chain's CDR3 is CASSAGGTASNSPLHF. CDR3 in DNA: TGTGCCAGCAGCGCCGGCGGGACAGCTTCTAATTCACCCCTCCACTTT.

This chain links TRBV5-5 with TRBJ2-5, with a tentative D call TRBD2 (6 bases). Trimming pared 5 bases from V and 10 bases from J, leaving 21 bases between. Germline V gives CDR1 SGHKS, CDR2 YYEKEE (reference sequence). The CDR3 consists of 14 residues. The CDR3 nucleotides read TGTGCCAGCAGAGTTTTTGGGACTGGGGGTGACCAGTACTTC. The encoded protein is CASRVFGTGGDQYF.

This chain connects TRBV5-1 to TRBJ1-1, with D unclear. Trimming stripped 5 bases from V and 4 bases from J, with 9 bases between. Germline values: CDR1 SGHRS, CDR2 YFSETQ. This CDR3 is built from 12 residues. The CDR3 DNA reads TGCGCCAGCAGTGATGGCTTCACTGAAGCTTTCTTT. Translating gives CASSDGFTEAFF.

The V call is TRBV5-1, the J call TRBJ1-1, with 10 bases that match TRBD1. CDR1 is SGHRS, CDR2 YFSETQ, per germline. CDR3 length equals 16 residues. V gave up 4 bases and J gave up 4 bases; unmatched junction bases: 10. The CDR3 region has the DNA TGCGCCAGCAGCGTCCGGGACAGGGGTTGGGGCACTGAAGCTTTCTTT. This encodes CASSVRDRGWGTEAFF.